The present T cell receptor (beta chain) was sequenced within a study of blood T cell repertoires in COVID-19. Sequenced by immunoSEQ multiplex PCR; TCRdb stores in-frame clones only, minus some. The sample lists approximately 390,000 clones, nearly 90% occurring once. The CDR3 is made up of 11 amino acids. V dropped 3 bases and J dropped 7 bases, with 9 bases sitting between them. Per the germline V gene, CDR1 is DFQATT and CDR2 is SNEGSKA (reference sequence). Comment on this clone: Other DNA sequences from this sample encode an identical CDR3 as well.

The origin of this receptor is a woman aged 40 to 50 with acute COVID-19. J is TRBJ1-2 and V is TRBV20-1; TRBD1 might be the D (6 bases). Source material: PBMCs or T cells enriched from blood (not recorded which). The CDR3 loop is CSARQGSGYTF. Here the CDR3 DNA reads TGCAGTGCTAGGCAGGGGTCTGGCTACACCTTC.